This TCR beta chain is drawn from a study of blood T cell repertoires in COVID-19. Study overall: Specimens from acute and convalescent COVID-19 originated in the United States, Italy and Spain.

Turning to this clone: Other DNA sequences in the sample encode the same CDR3.

In the authors' workflow: Reference gene primer amplification gave estimated nucleated cell counts. Sequenced by immunoSEQ multiplex PCR; TCRdb stores in-frame clones only, minus some. Clonal size and the V and J genes are those of that table, whereas D and trimming came from the DNA. There are approximately 300,000 clones in the sample; around nine tenths occur only once, and 1% lies in the top ten. Input material: peripheral blood. The clonotype originates from a middle-aged man with active or convalescent COVID-19.

The CDR3 reads CAISDRTGYNEQFF. CDR3 DNA: TGTGCCATCAGTGACCGGACAGGGTACAATGAGCAGTTCTTC. V is TRBV10-3 and J is TRBJ2-1; 8 bases agree with TRBD1. The CDR3 has 14 amino acids. The trim removed 3 bases at V and 4 bases at J, leaving 2 bases unmatched. Germline values: CDR1 ENHRY, CDR2 SYGVKD.